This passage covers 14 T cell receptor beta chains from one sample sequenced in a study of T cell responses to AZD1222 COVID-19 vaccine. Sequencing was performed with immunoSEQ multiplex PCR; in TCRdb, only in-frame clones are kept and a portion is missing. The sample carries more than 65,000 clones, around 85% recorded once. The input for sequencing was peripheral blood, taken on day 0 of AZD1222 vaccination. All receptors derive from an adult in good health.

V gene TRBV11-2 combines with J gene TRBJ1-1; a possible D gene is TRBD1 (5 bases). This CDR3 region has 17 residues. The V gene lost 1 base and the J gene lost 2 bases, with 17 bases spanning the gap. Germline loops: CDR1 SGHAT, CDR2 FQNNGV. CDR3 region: CASSLAGGLRGNTEAFF. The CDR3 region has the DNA TGTGCCAGCAGCTTAGCCGGGGGGTTACGGGGCAACACTGAAGCTTTCTTT.

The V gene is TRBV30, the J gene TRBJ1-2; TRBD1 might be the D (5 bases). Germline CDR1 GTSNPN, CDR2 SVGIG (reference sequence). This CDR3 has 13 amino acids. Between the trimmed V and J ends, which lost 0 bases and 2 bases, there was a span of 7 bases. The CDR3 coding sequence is TGTGCCTGGAGTGTCGCAGGGAACTATGGCTACACCTTC. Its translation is CAWSVAGNYGYTF.

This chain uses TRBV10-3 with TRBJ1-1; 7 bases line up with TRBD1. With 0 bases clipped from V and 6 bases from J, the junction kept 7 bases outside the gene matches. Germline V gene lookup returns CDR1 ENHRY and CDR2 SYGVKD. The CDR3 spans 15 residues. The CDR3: CAISESKGARAEAFF. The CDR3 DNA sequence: TGTGCCATCAGTGAGTCGAAGGGGGCGCGTGCTGAAGCTTTCTTT.

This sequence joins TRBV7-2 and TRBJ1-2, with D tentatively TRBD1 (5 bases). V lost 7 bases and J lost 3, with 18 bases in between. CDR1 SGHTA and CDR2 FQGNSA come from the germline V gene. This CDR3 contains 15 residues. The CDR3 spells CASTLSGGVDYGYTF. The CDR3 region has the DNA TGTGCCAGCACCCTATCTGGGGGGGTAGACTATGGCTACACCTTC.

The CDR3 nucleotides read TGTGCCAGCAGCCCAAGGACAGGGGGCATTGGAAACACCATATATTTT. Translated: CASSPRTGGIGNTIYF. V usage is TRBV7-9 and J usage is TRBJ1-3, with TRBD1 matching 11 bases. The germline V gene has CDR1 SEHNR and CDR2 FQNEAQ (reference sequence). The V gene end was trimmed by 5 bases and the J gene end by 3 bases; junction bases not matched to a gene: 6. This CDR3 contains 16 residues.

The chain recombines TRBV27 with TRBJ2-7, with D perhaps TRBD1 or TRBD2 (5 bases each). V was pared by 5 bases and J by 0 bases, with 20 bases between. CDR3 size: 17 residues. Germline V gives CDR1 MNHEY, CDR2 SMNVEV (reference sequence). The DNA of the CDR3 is TGTGCCAGCAGTAGGCAGCAGGGCCCGGGGAGCTCCTACGAGCAGTACTTC. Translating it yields CASSRQQGPGSSYEQYF.

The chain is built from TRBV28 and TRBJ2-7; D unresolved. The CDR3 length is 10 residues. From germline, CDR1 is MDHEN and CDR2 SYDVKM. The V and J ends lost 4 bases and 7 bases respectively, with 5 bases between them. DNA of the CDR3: TGTGCCAGCAGTTGGCAGGAGCAGTACTTC. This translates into CASSWQEQYF. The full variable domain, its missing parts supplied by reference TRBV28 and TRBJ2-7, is DVKVTQSSRYLVKRTGEKVFLECVQDMDHENMFWYRQDPGLGLRLIYFSYDVKMKEKGDIPEGYSVSREKKERFSLILESASTNQTSMYLCASSWQEQYFGPGTRLTVT.

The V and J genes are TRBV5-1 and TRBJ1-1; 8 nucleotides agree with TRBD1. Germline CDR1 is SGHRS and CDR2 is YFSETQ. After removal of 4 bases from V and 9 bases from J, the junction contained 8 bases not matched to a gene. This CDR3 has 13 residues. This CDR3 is CASSEGRGQKAFF. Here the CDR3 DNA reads TGCGCCAGCAGCGAGGGCAGGGGGCAGAAAGCTTTCTTT.

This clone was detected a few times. In DNA, the CDR3 is TGTGCCATCAGTGTATCTCAGGGAAATCAGCCCCAGCATTTT. This codes for CAISVSQGNQPQHF. This chain joins TRBV10-3 and TRBJ1-5; TRBD1 is a possible D gene (5 bases). Deletions cut 4 bases from V and 4 bases from J, with 11 bases between. CDR1 and CDR2 from the germline V gene are ENHRY and SYGVKD. CDR3 length: 14 amino acids.

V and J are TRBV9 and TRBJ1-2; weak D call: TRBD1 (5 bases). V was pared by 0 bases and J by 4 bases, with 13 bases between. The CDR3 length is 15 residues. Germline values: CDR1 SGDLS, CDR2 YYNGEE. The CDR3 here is CASSVGGGEIYGYTF. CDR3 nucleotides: TGTGCCAGCAGCGTAGGGGGAGGGGAGATCTATGGCTACACCTTC.

CDR3 DNA sequence: TGTGCCAGCAGTAGGGCTGACTTTCGTGGCTACACCTTC. The encoded protein is CASSRADFRGYTF. The rearrangement joins TRBV3-1 (or the pseudogene TRBV3-2) to TRBJ1-2; D not certain. CDR3 size: 13 residues. The germline V and J ends were trimmed by 6 bases and 7 bases, with 15 bases remaining between them. CDR1 and CDR2 from the germline V gene are LGHDT and YNNKEL (reference sequence).

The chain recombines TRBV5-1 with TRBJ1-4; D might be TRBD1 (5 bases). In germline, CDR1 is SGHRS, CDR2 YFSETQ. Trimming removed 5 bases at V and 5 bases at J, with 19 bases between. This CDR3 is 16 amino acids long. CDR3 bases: TGCGCCAGCAGGGAGCCCCCGGGGACCGCAAATGAAAAACTGTTTTTT. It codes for CASREPPGTANEKLFF.

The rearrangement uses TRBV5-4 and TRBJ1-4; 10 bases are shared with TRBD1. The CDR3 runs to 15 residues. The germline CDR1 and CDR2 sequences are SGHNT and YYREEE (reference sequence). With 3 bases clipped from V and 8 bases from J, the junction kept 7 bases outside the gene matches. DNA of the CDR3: TGTGCCAGCAGCTCTAGACAGGGGGCAGCGGAAAAACTGTTTTTT. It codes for CASSSRQGAAEKLFF.

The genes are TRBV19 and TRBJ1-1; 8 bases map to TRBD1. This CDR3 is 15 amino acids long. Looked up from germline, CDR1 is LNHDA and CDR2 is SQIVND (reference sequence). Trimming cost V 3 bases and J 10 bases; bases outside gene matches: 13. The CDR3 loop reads CASSIGTGSGRGAFF. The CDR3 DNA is TGTGCCAGTAGTATCGGGACAGGATCCGGCAGGGGAGCTTTCTTT.